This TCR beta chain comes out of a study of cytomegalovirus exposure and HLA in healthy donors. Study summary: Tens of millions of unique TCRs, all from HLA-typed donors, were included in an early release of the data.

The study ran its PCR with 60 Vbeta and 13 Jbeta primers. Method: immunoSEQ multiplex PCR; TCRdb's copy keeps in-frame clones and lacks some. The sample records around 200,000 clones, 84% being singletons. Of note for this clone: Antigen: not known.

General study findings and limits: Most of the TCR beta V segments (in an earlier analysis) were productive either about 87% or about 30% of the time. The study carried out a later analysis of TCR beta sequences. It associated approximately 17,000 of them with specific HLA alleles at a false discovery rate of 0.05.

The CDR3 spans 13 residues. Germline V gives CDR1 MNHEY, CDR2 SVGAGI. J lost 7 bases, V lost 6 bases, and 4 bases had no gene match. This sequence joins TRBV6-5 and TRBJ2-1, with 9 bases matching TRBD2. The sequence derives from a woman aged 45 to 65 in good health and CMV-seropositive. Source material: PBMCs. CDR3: CASRNSGGNEQFF. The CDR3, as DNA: TGTGCCAGCAGGAATAGCGGGGGTAATGAGCAGTTCTTC.